This TCR beta chain was recovered during a study of T cells in Graves' hyperthyroidism and ophthalmopathy. A note on this clonotype: Its antigen is not identified.

Regarding the study as a whole: Within blood appeared most thyroid clonotypes that had expanded above 0.001. For ophthalmopathy, model prediction preceded onset by a median approximately 6 months.

Regions amplified from RNA transcripts were the TCR beta CDR3 regions. An initial round of RT-PCR targeting the TCR CDR3 relied on the HTBI primer set. TCRdb passed the multiplex PCR reads through MiXCR, listing each CDR3 protein once. The table includes more than 500,000 distinct CDR3 sequences, around 50% detected once. Those patients with uncontrolled infection, other autoimmune disease, pregnancy or lactation were excluded. The J segment lost 7 bases and the V segment lost 4 bases, leaving 7 bases of the junction unmatched. CDR1 and CDR2 (germline): SGDLS, YYNGEE. The CDR3 has 14 residues. This sequence was found in an adult woman with Graves' disease, either hyperthyroidism or ophthalmopathy (not recorded which). V gene TRBV9 combines with J gene TRBJ2-2, with 7 bases lining up with TRBD2. Sequenced sample: peripheral blood or thyroid tissue (not recorded which). The CDR3 loop reads CASSPHGRIGELFF. DNA of the CDR3: TGTGCCAGCAGCCCTCACGGGAGGATCGGGGAGCTGTTTTTT.